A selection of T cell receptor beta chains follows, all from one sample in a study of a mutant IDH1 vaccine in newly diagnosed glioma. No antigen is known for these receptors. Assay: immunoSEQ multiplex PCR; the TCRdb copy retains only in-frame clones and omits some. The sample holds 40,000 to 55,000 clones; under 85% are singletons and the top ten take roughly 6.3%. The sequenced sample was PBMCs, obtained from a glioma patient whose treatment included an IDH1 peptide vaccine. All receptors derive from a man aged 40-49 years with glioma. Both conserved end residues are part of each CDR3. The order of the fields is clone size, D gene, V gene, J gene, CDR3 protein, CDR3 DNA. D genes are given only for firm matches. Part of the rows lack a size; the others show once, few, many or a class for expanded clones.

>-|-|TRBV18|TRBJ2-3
CASSRGAGTTDTQYF
TGTGCCAGCTCACGGGGGGCCGGGACCACAGATACGCAGTATTTT
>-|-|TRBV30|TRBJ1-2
CAWSVRGAGVYGYTF
TGTGCCTGGAGTGTACGAGGTGCAGGGGTCTATGGCTACACCTTC
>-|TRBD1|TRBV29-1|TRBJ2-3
CSVETGQGGSTDTQYF
TGCAGCGTTGAAACGGGACAGGGGGGGAGCACAGATACGCAGTATTTT
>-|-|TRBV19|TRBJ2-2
CASSTRPGVGTGELFF
TGTGCCAGTAGCACCAGGCCGGGGGTGGGCACCGGGGAGCTGTTTTTT
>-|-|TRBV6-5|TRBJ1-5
CASSRSGSNQPQHF
TGTGCCAGCAGTCGATCCGGGAGCAATCAGCCCCAGCATTTT
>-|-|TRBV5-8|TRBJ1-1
CASSLDRDTEAFF
TGTGCCAGCAGCTTGGACAGGGATACTGAAGCTTTCTTT
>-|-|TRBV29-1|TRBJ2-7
CSVETSLGAIHEQYF
TGCAGCGTTGAGACATCACTGGGGGCGATCCACGAGCAGTACTTC
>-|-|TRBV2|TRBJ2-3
CASRLSDTQYF
TGTGCCAGCAGGCTGTCAGATACGCAGTATTTT
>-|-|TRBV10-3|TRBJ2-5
CAISEGGVETQYF
TGTGCCATCAGTGAGGGGGGAGTAGAGACCCAGTACTTC
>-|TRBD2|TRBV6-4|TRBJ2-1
CASSEYAGGRYNEQFF
TGTGCCAGCAGTGAATATGCGGGGGGGCGGTACAATGAGCAGTTCTTC
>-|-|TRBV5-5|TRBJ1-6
CASSPSVLLNSPLHF
TGTGCCAGCAGCCCCAGCGTACTCCTCAATTCACCCCTCCACTTT
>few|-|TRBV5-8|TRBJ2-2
CASSLAGSTGELFF
TGTGCCAGCAGCTTGGCCGGGTCGACCGGGGAGCTGTTTTTT
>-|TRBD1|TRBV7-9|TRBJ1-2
CASSWGDRDPYGYTF
TGTGCCAGCAGCTGGGGGGACAGGGATCCCTATGGCTACACCTTC
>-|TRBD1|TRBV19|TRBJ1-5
CASSIRGQNSNQPQHF
TGTGCCAGTAGTATACGGGGACAGAATAGCAATCAGCCCCAGCATTTT
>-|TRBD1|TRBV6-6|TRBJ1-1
CASSYPTGGSTEAFF
TGTGCCAGCAGTTACCCGACAGGGGGAAGCACTGAAGCTTTCTTT
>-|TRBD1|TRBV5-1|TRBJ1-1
CASSGGTGATEAFF
TGCGCCAGCAGCGGGGGGACAGGAGCAACTGAAGCTTTCTTT
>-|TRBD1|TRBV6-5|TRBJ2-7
CASRGWTGAYEQYF
TGTGCCAGCAGGGGGTGGACAGGGGCCTACGAGCAGTACTTC
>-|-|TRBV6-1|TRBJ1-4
CASSEQAATNEKLFF
TGTGCCAGCAGTGAACAGGCGGCAACTAATGAAAAACTGTTTTTT
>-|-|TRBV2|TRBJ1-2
CASSEGTLHDYGYTF
TGTGCCAGCAGTGAAGGGACACTTCACGACTATGGCTACACCTTC
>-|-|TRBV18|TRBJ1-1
CASSHGQPHF
TGTGCCAGCTCACACGGACAGCCTCACTTT
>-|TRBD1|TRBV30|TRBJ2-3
CAWLPGGLQTSTDTQYF
TGTGCCTGGTTACCAGGGGGCCTACAAACTAGCACAGATACGCAGTATTTT
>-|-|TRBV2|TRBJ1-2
CASHGQTYGYTF
TGTGCCAGCCACGGACAGACTTATGGCTACACCTTC
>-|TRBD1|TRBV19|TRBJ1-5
CASTRDRVYSNQPQHF
TGTGCCAGTACCAGAGACAGGGTTTATAGCAATCAGCCCCAGCATTTT
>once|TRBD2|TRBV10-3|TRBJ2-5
CAISTNSGGQETQYF
TGTGCCATCAGTACTAATAGCGGGGGCCAAGAGACCCAGTACTTC
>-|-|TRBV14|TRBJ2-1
CASSRGSVGTYEQFF
TGTGCCAGCAGCCGTGGGTCGGTCGGGACCTATGAGCAGTTCTTC
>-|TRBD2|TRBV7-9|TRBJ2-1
CASSYPGLATNEQFF
TGTGCCAGCAGCTATCCGGGACTAGCGACTAATGAGCAGTTCTTC
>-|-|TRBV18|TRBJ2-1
CASSPRVADEQFF
TGTGCCAGCTCACCACGCGTGGCAGATGAGCAGTTCTTC
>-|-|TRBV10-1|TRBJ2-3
CASSDTSPADTQYF
TGCGCCAGCAGTGATACTAGTCCGGCAGATACGCAGTATTTT
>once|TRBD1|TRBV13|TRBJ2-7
CASSLGQGAYEQYF
TGTGCCAGCAGCCTGGGACAGGGGGCCTACGAGCAGTACTTC
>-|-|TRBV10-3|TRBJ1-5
CAISEGGINQPQHF
TGTGCCATCAGTGAAGGAGGGATCAATCAGCCCCAGCATTTT
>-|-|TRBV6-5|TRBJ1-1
CASSLAPGTEAFF
TGTGCCAGCAGTTTGGCGCCGGGGACTGAAGCTTTCTTT
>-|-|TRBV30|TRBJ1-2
CAATVGGGGYTF
TGTGCCGCCACTGTTGGAGGAGGTGGCTACACCTTC
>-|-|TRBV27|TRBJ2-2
CASSGDTGELFF
TGTGCCAGCAGCGGGGACACCGGGGAGCTGTTTTTT
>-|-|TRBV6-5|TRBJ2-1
CASSLENSYNEQFF
TGTGCCAGCAGCCTAGAGAACTCCTACAATGAGCAGTTCTTC
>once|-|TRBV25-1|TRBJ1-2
CASSETASGVQGYTF
TGTGCCAGCAGTGAGACCGCTAGCGGGGTCCAAGGCTACACCTTC
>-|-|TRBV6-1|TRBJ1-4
CASSGRINSNEKLFF
TGTGCCAGCAGTGGACGGATAAACTCAAATGAAAAACTGTTTTTT
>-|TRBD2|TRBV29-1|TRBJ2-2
CSASGNTGELFF
TGCAGCGCTAGCGGGAACACCGGGGAGCTGTTTTTT
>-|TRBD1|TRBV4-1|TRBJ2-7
CASSQSPLTGTGGHEQYF
TGCGCCAGCAGCCAATCACCCCTGACCGGGACAGGGGGCCACGAGCAGTACTTC
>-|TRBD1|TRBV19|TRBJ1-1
CASSILAGGNTEAFF
TGTGCCAGTAGTATCCTCGCAGGGGGCAACACTGAAGCTTTCTTT
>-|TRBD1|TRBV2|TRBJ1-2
CASRESWGQKYGYTF
TGTGCCAGCAGAGAATCCTGGGGACAGAAGTATGGCTACACCTTC
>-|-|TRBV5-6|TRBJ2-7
CASSAGPAYEQYF
TGTGCCAGCAGCGCAGGACCCGCCTACGAGCAGTACTTC
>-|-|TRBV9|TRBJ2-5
CASSVGGANRQETQYF
TGTGCCAGCAGCGTAGGAGGGGCCAACCGCCAAGAGACCCAGTACTTC
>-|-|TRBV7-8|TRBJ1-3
CASSSARGTGNTIYF
TGTGCCAGCAGCTCAGCGCGGGGGACGGGAAACACCATATATTTT
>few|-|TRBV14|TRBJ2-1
CASSQVKEQFF
TGTGCCAGCAGCCAAGTTAAGGAGCAGTTCTTC
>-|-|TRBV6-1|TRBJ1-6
CASSENSFFNSPLHF
TGTGCCAGCAGTGAGAACAGCTTTTTTAATTCACCCCTCCACTTT
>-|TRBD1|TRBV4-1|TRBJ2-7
CASSHRQGPYEQYF
TGCGCCAGCAGCCACCGACAGGGCCCCTACGAGCAGTACTTC
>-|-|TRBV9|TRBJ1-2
CASSTIESEGYTF
TGTGCCAGCAGCACCATTGAATCGGAGGGCTACACCTTC
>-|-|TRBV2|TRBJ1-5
CASSEAYGGNQPQHF
TGTGCCAGCAGTGAAGCGTATGGGGGCAATCAGCCCCAGCATTTT
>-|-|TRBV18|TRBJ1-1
CASSPPGSGKGGAFF
TGTGCCAGCTCACCACCCGGTTCTGGGAAGGGGGGAGCTTTCTTT
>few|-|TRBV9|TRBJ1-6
CASSVGQDSPLHF
TGTGCCAGCAGCGTAGGACAGGATTCACCCCTCCACTTT
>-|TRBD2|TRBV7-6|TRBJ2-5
CASSQAGGRETQYF
TGTGCCAGCAGTCAAGCGGGGGGGCGGGAGACCCAGTACTTC
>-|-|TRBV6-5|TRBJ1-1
CASSYDWRGDTEAFF
TGTGCCAGCAGTTATGACTGGCGGGGGGACACTGAAGCTTTCTTT
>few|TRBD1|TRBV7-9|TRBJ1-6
CASSIQGEGSPLHF
TGTGCCAGCAGCATACAGGGGGAAGGTTCACCCCTCCACTTT
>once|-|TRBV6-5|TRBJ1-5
CASRKDRINNQPQHF
TGTGCCAGCAGAAAGGACAGAATTAACAATCAGCCCCAGCATTTT
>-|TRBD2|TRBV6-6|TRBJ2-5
CASSPGGETQYF
TGTGCCAGCAGTCCCGGGGGGGAGACCCAGTACTTC